This T cell receptor (beta chain) was observed in a study of shared clonotypes between healthy human individuals. Repertoires were generated with immunoSEQ multiplex PCR, while TCRdb's copy carries only in-frame clones and drops some. This table has about half a million clones, roughly 80% appearing once. Each of the donors was a healthy adult who was HIV-negative and had not had a recent acute infection or vaccination. The study drew all its donors from Caucasian adults living in Nashville, Tennessee. CDR1 is SGHAT and CDR2 is FQNNGV in the germline V gene. Trimming took off 4 bases at V and 3 bases at J, with 13 bases between the two ends. This CDR3 contains 14 residues.

The sequencing input was PBMCs. The rearrangement joins TRBV11-2 to TRBJ2-7; no reliable D call. The origin of this receptor is a woman in her thirties or forties in good health. Some clones in this sample may be carry-over from other donors' samples. CDR3 DNA: TGTGCCAGCAGCTCGGTTTCTTCTCGCTACGAGCAGTACTTC. Translating it yields CASSSVSSRYEQYF.